These 18 T cell receptor beta chains originate from one sample sequenced in a study of blood T cells in healthy people across ages (dated by TCRdb to the mid-2010s). Libraries were built with 5' RACE. The sequencer was an Illumina HiSeq 2500. The second PCR ran for roughly 7 to 11 cycles and used a J-beta primer mix along with a sample-barcoded 5' primer. In-frame beta chains were kept once TCRdb had trimmed the public reads at Q25 with fastp and called clones with MiXCR. Entries are consolidated by CDR3 protein sequence, retaining the most common genes and DNA. Counted in this sample were about 640,000 distinct CDR3 sequences; around 41% of them appeared once. The top ten clonotypes cover 25% to 35% of the sample. The sequenced sample was blood. Source of these receptors: a man older than 75 in good health.

The rearrangement uses TRBV7-3 and TRBJ2-1, with D unclear. V gave up 2 bases and J gave up 9 bases, with 14 bases separating them. Germline-derived CDR1 and CDR2 are SGHTA and FQGTGA. The CDR3 consists of 14 residues. This CDR3 is CASSLSGLVGEQFF. In nucleotides, the CDR3 is TGTGCCAGCAGCTTATCGGGTCTCGTCGGTGAGCAGTTCTTC.

The chain links TRBV20-1 to TRBJ2-2; D remains unclear. This CDR3 has 15 residues. V lost 6 bases to trimming and J lost 0 bases, with 14 bases between them. Germline V lookup: CDR1 DFQATT, CDR2 SNEGSKA (reference sequence). This chain's CDR3 is CSAPRATTNTGELFF. DNA for the CDR3: TGCAGTGCGCCCCGGGCCACCACGAACACCGGGGAGCTGTTTTTT.

This clonotype was detected many times. The V call is TRBV7-9, the J call TRBJ1-2; 7 bases agree with TRBD1. V gave up 4 bases and J gave up 3 bases; unmatched junction bases: 5. The length of the CDR3 is 14 residues. Germline V lookup: CDR1 SEHNR, CDR2 FQNEAQ (reference sequence). This chain's CDR3 is CASSSGQVHYGYTF. Here the CDR3 DNA reads TGTGCCAGCAGCTCCGGACAGGTGCACTATGGCTACACCTTC.

CDR3 loop: CASRTGQSIGFF. The CDR3 region has the DNA TGTGCCAGCAGAACTGGACAGTCAATAGGGTTTTTT. The chain carries TRBV2 and TRBJ1-4; maybe TRBD1 (6 bases). The germline V gene has CDR1 SNHLY and CDR2 FYNNEI. Trimming removed 6 bases at V and 16 bases at J, with 18 bases between. The CDR3 contains 12 residues.

This clonotype was found a few times. V usage is TRBV7-9 and J usage is TRBJ2-2, with D unclear. Trimming took 3 bases from V and 7 from J, leaving 9 bases between them. This CDR3 has 13 residues. Germline loops: CDR1 SEHNR, CDR2 FQNEAQ (reference sequence). This CDR3 is CASSFSTSGELFF. The DNA of the CDR3 is TGTGCCAGCAGCTTTAGCACAAGCGGGGAGCTGTTTTTT.

The rearrangement links TRBV20-1 to TRBJ2-5, with 8 bases aligning to TRBD1. The CDR3 loop spans 14 amino acids. From germline, CDR1 is DFQATT and CDR2 SNEGSKA (reference sequence). V lost 5 bases, J lost 5 bases, and 10 bases stayed unmatched. The CDR3 spells CSAGDRRGRETQYF. CDR3 bases: TGCAGTGCTGGGGACAGGAGGGGAAGGGAGACCCAGTACTTC.

V is TRBV30 and J is TRBJ1-4; no clear D. This CDR3 comprises 16 residues. CDR1 GTSNPN and CDR2 SVGIG come from the germline V gene (reference sequence). V was clipped by 1 base and J by 3 bases, with 15 bases between them. The CDR3 loop is CAWSEGIRGPNEKLFF. The CDR3 DNA reads as TGTGCCTGGAGTGAGGGAATCCGGGGTCCTAATGAAAAACTGTTTTTT. The entire variable domain, with the rest obtained from reference TRBV30 and TRBJ1-4, is as follows: SQTIHQWPATLVQPVGSPLSLECTVEGTSNPNLYWYRQAAGRGLQLLFYSVGIGQISSEVPQNLSASRPQDRQFILSSKKLLLSDSGFYLCAWSEGIRGPNEKLFFGSGTQLSVL.

The chain carries TRBV6-6 and TRBJ2-5, with 7 bases identical to TRBD2. The tail of the sequence fits TRBJ2-7 better, so the J call may be wrong. Germline values: CDR1 MNHNY, CDR2 SVGAGI (reference sequence). The length of the CDR3 is 13 residues. The CDR3 protein is CASSSRTSYEQYF. CDR3 DNA sequence: TGTGCCAGCAGTTCCCGGACTAGTTACGAGCAGTACTTC.

On this clonotype: A much larger clone sits a single nucleotide away, making a read error possible. The chain joins TRBV7-9 to TRBJ2-7; D may be TRBD2 (6 bases). The CDR3 is 16 amino acids. Between the trimmed V and J ends, which lost 7 bases and 7 bases, there was a span of 26 bases. Germline-derived CDR1 and CDR2 are SEHNR and FQNEAQ (reference sequence). The CDR3 protein is CASTFSVSGSYNEQYF. In nucleotides, the CDR3 is TGTGCCAGCACCTTTAGTGTCAGCGGGTCTTACAATGAGCAGTACTTC.

The V gene is TRBV2, the J gene TRBJ2-7, with 8 bases lining up with TRBD1. Germline lookup yields CDR1 SNHLY and CDR2 FYNNEI. V was pared by 6 bases and J by 5 bases, with 6 bases of the junction left unmatched. The CDR3 contains 13 residues. The CDR3 sequence is CASRAWTGNEQYF. The CDR3 DNA reads TGTGCCAGCAGGGCGTGGACAGGGAACGAGCAGTACTTC. The full variable domain, in which reference TRBV2 and TRBJ2-7 provide the parts outside the CDR3, is EPEVTQTPSHQVTQMGQEVILRCVPISNHLYFYWYRQILGQKVEFLVSFYNNEISEKSEIFDDQFSVERPDGSNFTLKIRSTKLEDSAMYFCASRAWTGNEQYFGPGTRLTVT.

The V call is TRBV12-3 or TRBV12-4, the J call TRBJ2-1, with 7 bases that match TRBD2. Trimming took 5 bases from V and 2 from J; bases not matched to a gene: 6. This CDR3 region has 15 residues. CDR3 sequence reads: CASSRGAGAYNEQFF. The CDR3 coding sequence is TGTGCCAGCAGTCGAGGGGCGGGGGCCTACAATGAGCAGTTCTTC.

The chain is built from TRBV7-9 and TRBJ2-7; D is ambiguous. Germline-derived CDR1 and CDR2 are SEHNR and FQNEAQ (reference sequence). Trimming removed 6 bases at V and 5 bases at J, with 17 bases between. The length of the CDR3 is 14 residues. The CDR3 DNA reads as TGTGCCAGCAGTACAAAGTTCCCCGAGAACGAGCAGTACTTC. The encoded protein is CASSTKFPENEQYF.

The rearrangement joins TRBV7-9 to TRBJ1-6; TRBD1 aligns across 7 bases. V dropped 3 bases and J dropped 10; count of bases not matched to a gene: 6. CDR3 size: 14 residues. Per germline, CDR1 SEHNR and CDR2 FQNEAQ (reference sequence). DNA for the CDR3: TGTGCCAGCAGCTTCACCCAGGGGGACTCACCCCTCCACTTT. Translation: CASSFTQGDSPLHF.

This clonotype appeared a few times. The chain recombines TRBV27 with TRBJ2-7; the D is unclear. V gave up 5 bases and J gave up 6 bases, with 11 bases separating them. The CDR3 runs to 12 residues. The germline CDR1 and CDR2 sequences are MNHEY and SMNVEV (reference sequence). This CDR3 is CASSPLTSEQYF. The CDR3 DNA follows: TGTGCCAGCAGTCCCCTGACTTCCGAGCAGTACTTC.

This rearrangement joins TRBV4-3 to TRBJ2-2; 8 positions match TRBD1. The CDR3 loop spans 16 amino acids. V was clipped by 4 bases and J by 4 bases; unmatched bases: 8. Germline assignment: CDR1 LGHNA and CDR2 YSLEER. The CDR3 is CASSRVTGGITGELFF. CDR3 nucleotides: TGCGCCAGCAGCCGGGTTACAGGGGGGATCACCGGGGAGCTGTTTTTT.

This clonotype showed up many times. The rearrangement uses TRBV20-1 and TRBJ2-5, with 11 bases matching TRBD1. This CDR3 contains 16 residues. The germline CDR1 and CDR2 sequences are DFQATT and SNEGSKA (reference sequence). The V segment lost 2 bases and the J segment 9 bases; nucleotides outside the gene matches: 14. Here the CDR3 reads CSARPPGQGGRWAQYF. CDR3 DNA sequence: TGCAGTGCTAGACCCCCGGGACAGGGGGGTCGGTGGGCCCAGTACTTC.

In its sample, this clonotype was seen a few times. CDR3 bases: TGTGCCAGCAGCGTAGGGGCTAGCGGGGAAGAGACCCAGTACTTC. This gives the protein CASSVGASGEETQYF. The V call is TRBV9, the J call TRBJ2-5, with 9 bases identical to TRBD2. Germline V gene data show CDR1 as SGDLS and CDR2 as YYNGEE. After removal of 0 bases from V and 3 bases from J, the junction contained 3 bases not matched to a gene. The CDR3 has 15 residues.

This clonotype turned up a few times. This rearrangement joins TRBV9 to TRBJ1-4, with 7 bases that match TRBD1. Trimming took 4 bases from V and 4 from J; bases not matched to a gene: 4. The CDR3 runs 14 residues. CDR1 and CDR2 from the germline V gene are SGDLS and YYNGEE. CDR3 region: CASSTDRRNEKLFF. Written as DNA, the CDR3 is TGTGCCAGCAGCACGGACAGGCGTAATGAAAAACTGTTTTTT.